This T cell receptor beta chain appears in the sequencing data of a study of CD8 T cells in ankylosing spondylitis. There are many counts of this clonotype. Its antigen remains unknown. Study findings and constraints: Seemingly characteristic of ankylosing spondylitis blood was a TCR beta motif consisting of fewer than 10 highly homologous variants.

TCRdb called the 5' RACE reads again in MiXCR, with one record for every CDR3 protein. The table shows 700,000 to 850,000 distinct CDR3 sequences, with roughly 10% occurring only once. CDR1 is DFQATT, CDR2 SNEGSKA, per germline (reference sequence). The CDR3 is made up of 15 amino acids. The V and J ends lost 2 bases and 2 bases respectively, with 14 bases between them. The V call is TRBV20-1, the J call TRBJ2-3; D might be TRBD2 (6 bases). The source material was blood, either unsorted or a sorted T cell fraction (not recorded which). The receptor was derived from a male donor with ankylosing spondylitis. CDR3 coding DNA: TGCAGTGCTAGATTATTTAGCGGCACCACAGATACGCAGTATTTT. It translates to CSARLFSGTTDTQYF.